The TCR beta chain under discussion was sequenced for a study of T cells in Graves' hyperthyroidism and ophthalmopathy. Germline V gene lookup returns CDR1 DFQATT and CDR2 SNEGSKA (reference sequence). V was trimmed by 0 bases and J by 3 bases, leaving 8 bases between them. CDR3 size: 13 residues. Amplified TCR beta CDR3 regions derived from RNA transcripts. The HTBI primer set served for first-round RT-PCR of the TCR CDR3. A single record per CDR3 protein comes from TCRdb applying MiXCR to the multiplex PCR reads. The sample holds under 350,000 distinct CDR3 sequences, around a sixth seen once. The PBMCs were sourced from fresh peripheral blood (less than 11 ml). In its sample, this clonotype was seen many times.

Sequenced: blood. This sequence joins TRBV20-1 and TRBJ1-1; D is unresolved. The TCR originated in a woman aged 45-65 years with Graves' hyperthyroidism. This CDR3 reads CSARERGYTEAFF. The CDR3 DNA sequence: TGCAGTGCTAGAGAGAGAGGGTACACTGAAGCTTTCTTT.